The clone carrying this T cell receptor (beta chain) was observed a few times. Its antigen is not known. Sequencing was performed with immunoSEQ multiplex PCR; in TCRdb, only in-frame clones are kept and a portion is missing. The sample consists of around 200,000 clones, about four fifths of them appearing once. Germline lookup yields CDR1 SEHNR and CDR2 FQNEAQ (reference sequence). This CDR3 contains 15 residues. Trimming pared 5 bases from V and 4 bases from J, leaving 15 bases between. This entry is derived from a study of cytomegalovirus exposure and HLA in healthy donors. Study results and caveats: It was reportedly the case that the classifier diagnosed cytomegalovirus status with high specificity and sensitivity.

What was sequenced was PBMCs. The chain joins TRBV7-9 to TRBJ1-5; no clear D gene. This sequence was found in a woman aged 18-29 years in good health and CMV-seropositive. The CDR3 nucleotides read TGTGCCAGCAGCCCCTCGGGGTCCCGAAATCAGCCCCAGCATTTT. Residues: CASSPSGSRNQPQHF.